The rows below give T cell receptor beta chains drawn from one sample of a study of T-cell reconstitution after alpha-beta-depleted transplantation in children. One entry per CDR3 protein, called by TCRdb with MiXCR from the PCR reads. The table records about 900,000 distinct CDR3 sequences, about 31% of them present only once. Sequencing used PBMCs, mostly from graft donor cells, obtained 360 days after TCRalphabeta/CD19-depleted stem cell transplant. The receptors were sampled from a boy in the first two years of life who had a stem cell transplant for SCID, so the T cells may come from the graft donor. Both conserved end residues are part of each CDR3. Fields, in order: J gene, D gene, V gene, clone size, CDR3 DNA, CDR3 protein. The D gene is left open where the match is weak. Clone size, where shown, is once, few, many, or a class for clones that have expanded.

J gene: TRBJ1-5
D gene: NA
V gene: TRBV5-6
clone size: NA
CDR3 DNA: TGTGCCAGCAGCTCCTGGACGGCCCCTCCGAATCAGCCCCAGCATTTT
CDR3 protein: CASSSWTAPPNQPQHF

J gene: TRBJ1-5
D gene: NA
V gene: TRBV10-3
clone size: NA
CDR3 DNA: TGTGCCATCAGTGACAAGACAGCCAGCAATCAGCCCCAGCATTTT
CDR3 protein: CAISDKTASNQPQHF

J gene: TRBJ2-7
D gene: NA
V gene: TRBV24-1
clone size: few
CDR3 DNA: TGTGCCACCAGTGGGGCAGGGGACGAGCAGTACTTC
CDR3 protein: CATSGAGDEQYF

J gene: TRBJ2-3
D gene: TRBD1
V gene: TRBV28
clone size: NA
CDR3 DNA: TGTGCCAGCATCATGGACAGGGAAGGAGATACGCAGTATTTT
CDR3 protein: CASIMDREGDTQYF

J gene: TRBJ2-4
D gene: NA
V gene: TRBV20-1
clone size: NA
CDR3 DNA: TGCAGTGCTAATCTGGGGGCCAAAAACATTCAGTACTTC
CDR3 protein: CSANLGAKNIQYF

J gene: TRBJ2-7
D gene: NA
V gene: TRBV3-1
clone size: NA
CDR3 DNA: TGTGCCAGCAGCCAAGAACCAGGGATCCGATACGAGCAGTACTTC
CDR3 protein: CASSQEPGIRYEQYF

J gene: TRBJ2-1
D gene: NA
V gene: TRBV20-1
clone size: NA
CDR3 DNA: TGCAGTGCTAGAGGATATAGCCCGAATGAGCAGTTCTTC
CDR3 protein: CSARGYSPNEQFF

J gene: TRBJ2-1
D gene: TRBD2
V gene: TRBV20-1
clone size: NA
CDR3 DNA: TGCAGTGCTAGGTGGCCCCCTAGCGGGGGGGCAAATGAGCAGTTCTTC
CDR3 protein: CSARWPPSGGANEQFF

J gene: TRBJ1-1
D gene: TRBD1
V gene: TRBV6-5
clone size: few
CDR3 DNA: TGTGCCAGCAGTTCCCAGGGACAGCGAGTAGCTTTCTTT
CDR3 protein: CASSSQGQRVAFF

J gene: TRBJ2-2
D gene: NA
V gene: TRBV5-1
clone size: NA
CDR3 DNA: TGCGCCAGTAAGGGACCCGCGATCACCGGGGAGCTGTTTTTT
CDR3 protein: CASKGPAITGELFF

J gene: TRBJ2-2
D gene: TRBD2
V gene: TRBV6-1
clone size: NA
CDR3 DNA: TGTGCCAGCACCTTTACCGGGACTAGAAACACCGGGGAGCTGTTTTTT
CDR3 protein: CASTFTGTRNTGELFF

J gene: TRBJ2-3
D gene: TRBD2
V gene: TRBV5-1
clone size: many
CDR3 DNA: TGCGCCAGCAGCCCGGGACTAGGTGTCGCAGATACGCAGTATTTT
CDR3 protein: CASSPGLGVADTQYF

J gene: TRBJ2-6
D gene: NA
V gene: TRBV5-1
clone size: few
CDR3 DNA: TGCGCCACGGGGGATGCTGGGGCCAACGTCCTGACTTTC
CDR3 protein: CATGDAGANVLTF

J gene: TRBJ2-3
D gene: TRBD1
V gene: TRBV12-3/TRBV12-4
clone size: few
CDR3 DNA: TGTGCCAGCAGTTTAGCGCCCTGGGACAGGAGGCTGACGGATACGCAGTATTTT
CDR3 protein: CASSLAPWDRRLTDTQYF

J gene: TRBJ2-3
D gene: TRBD2
V gene: TRBV7-2
clone size: NA
CDR3 DNA: TGTGCCACCCTAGCGGAACCTAGCACAGATACGCAGTATTTT
CDR3 protein: CATLAEPSTDTQYF

J gene: TRBJ2-2
D gene: NA
V gene: TRBV21-1
clone size: NA
CDR3 DNA: TGTGCCAGCAGCAAAGCTCGAGCGGGGGACCTGAACACCGGGGAGCTGTTTTTT
CDR3 protein: CASSKARAGDLNTGELFF

J gene: TRBJ1-1
D gene: NA
V gene: TRBV20-1
clone size: NA
CDR3 DNA: TGCAGTGCAAAAAAAGTAGACACTGAAGCTTTCTTT
CDR3 protein: CSAKKVDTEAFF

J gene: TRBJ1-2
D gene: NA
V gene: TRBV5-6
clone size: NA
CDR3 DNA: TGTGCCAGCAGCTTGGGGCCAGGTGGAAGCTATGGCTACACCTTC
CDR3 protein: CASSLGPGGSYGYTF

J gene: TRBJ2-1
D gene: TRBD1
V gene: TRBV7-9
clone size: NA
CDR3 DNA: TGTGCCAGCAGCTTAGAGGGGACAGGGGTGAATGAGCAGTTCTTC
CDR3 protein: CASSLEGTGVNEQFF

J gene: TRBJ2-2
D gene: NA
V gene: TRBV10-1
clone size: few
CDR3 DNA: TGCGCCAGCAGTAACGGGGTCACCGGGGAGCTGTTTTTT
CDR3 protein: CASSNGVTGELFF

J gene: TRBJ2-5
D gene: NA
V gene: TRBV12-3/TRBV12-4
clone size: few
CDR3 DNA: TGTGCCAGCAGTTTTGAGGTTTGGGGGGATGGAGAGACCCAGTACTTC
CDR3 protein: CASSFEVWGDGETQYF

J gene: TRBJ2-7
D gene: TRBD1
V gene: TRBV20-1
clone size: few
CDR3 DNA: TGCAGTGCTATACCAGGGGGCGTCGGGGAGCAGTACTTC
CDR3 protein: CSAIPGGVGEQYF

J gene: TRBJ2-1
D gene: NA
V gene: TRBV15
clone size: NA
CDR3 DNA: TGTGCCACCAGCCTCTCGATGCGGGGCTCCTACAATGAGCAGTTCTTC
CDR3 protein: CATSLSMRGSYNEQFF

J gene: TRBJ2-7
D gene: NA
V gene: TRBV15
clone size: few
CDR3 DNA: TGTGCCACCAGCAGAGTTCCCCGACAGGCCTACGAGCAGTACTTC
CDR3 protein: CATSRVPRQAYEQYF

J gene: TRBJ2-5
D gene: NA
V gene: TRBV5-6
clone size: NA
CDR3 DNA: TGTGCCAGCAGCTTGGGTCCGACAGATTGGGGGACCCAGTACTTC
CDR3 protein: CASSLGPTDWGTQYF

J gene: TRBJ2-1
D gene: NA
V gene: TRBV5-1
clone size: NA
CDR3 DNA: TGCGCCAGCAGCTTGGACGGACTGTCCTACAATGAGCAGTTCTTC
CDR3 protein: CASSLDGLSYNEQFF

J gene: TRBJ1-6
D gene: TRBD1
V gene: TRBV7-2
clone size: NA
CDR3 DNA: TGTGCCAGCAGCTTTCTGGGACAGATGAATTCACCCCTCCACTTT
CDR3 protein: CASSFLGQMNSPLHF

J gene: TRBJ1-6
D gene: NA
V gene: TRBV9
clone size: few
CDR3 DNA: TGTGCCAGCAGCCCCGGTGGGGGCAGTTCACCCCTCCACTTT
CDR3 protein: CASSPGGGSSPLHF

J gene: TRBJ1-2
D gene: NA
V gene: TRBV7-6
clone size: once
CDR3 DNA: TGTGCCAGCAGCCCGGTGTACAGGCTGGATGGCTACACCTTC
CDR3 protein: CASSPVYRLDGYTF

J gene: TRBJ1-5
D gene: NA
V gene: TRBV20-1
clone size: NA
CDR3 DNA: TGCAGTGCCGTGACGGGTAGGCGCAATCAGCCCCAGCATTTT
CDR3 protein: CSAVTGRRNQPQHF

J gene: TRBJ1-1
D gene: NA
V gene: TRBV27
clone size: few
CDR3 DNA: TGTGCCAGCGGCCCATTCAACACTGAAGCTTTCTTT
CDR3 protein: CASGPFNTEAFF

J gene: TRBJ2-7
D gene: NA
V gene: TRBV5-6
clone size: few
CDR3 DNA: TGTGCCAGCAGCTTGGGTCTGCGGAGCTCCTACGAGCAGTACTTC
CDR3 protein: CASSLGLRSSYEQYF

J gene: TRBJ1-1
D gene: NA
V gene: TRBV5-1
clone size: NA
CDR3 DNA: TGCGCCAGCAGCAAAGGACAGAGTACCACCAACACTGAAGCTTTCTTT
CDR3 protein: CASSKGQSTTNTEAFF

J gene: TRBJ1-1
D gene: NA
V gene: TRBV7-9
clone size: few
CDR3 DNA: TGTGCCAGCAGCCCAGCGGCGGGGGTGAACACTGAAGCTTTCTTT
CDR3 protein: CASSPAAGVNTEAFF

J gene: TRBJ2-1
D gene: NA
V gene: TRBV29-1
clone size: NA
CDR3 DNA: TGCAGCGTTGAATCCCCCGACGGGAGCTCCTACAATGAGCAGTTCTTC
CDR3 protein: CSVESPDGSSYNEQFF

J gene: TRBJ2-5
D gene: NA
V gene: TRBV12-5
clone size: NA
CDR3 DNA: TGTGCTAGTGGTTCGGACCCCGGCGGAGAGACCCAGTACTTC
CDR3 protein: CASGSDPGGETQYF

J gene: TRBJ2-1
D gene: TRBD2
V gene: TRBV2
clone size: NA
CDR3 DNA: TGTGCCAGCAGCTTCGACGGGGGGGCCTACAATGAGCAGTTCTTC
CDR3 protein: CASSFDGGAYNEQFF

J gene: TRBJ2-7
D gene: NA
V gene: TRBV27
clone size: NA
CDR3 DNA: TGTGCCAGCAGCTCGTTTTTGGGAGCCTACGAGCAGTACTTC
CDR3 protein: CASSSFLGAYEQYF

J gene: TRBJ2-1
D gene: TRBD2
V gene: TRBV5-1
clone size: NA
CDR3 DNA: TGCGCCAGCAGCTCACGGGCGGGGGCCTACAATGAGCAGTTCTTC
CDR3 protein: CASSSRAGAYNEQFF

J gene: TRBJ2-7
D gene: TRBD2
V gene: TRBV20-1
clone size: NA
CDR3 DNA: TGCAGTGCTAGAGAGGTAGCGGGACCCTCCTACGAGCAGTACTTC
CDR3 protein: CSAREVAGPSYEQYF

J gene: TRBJ1-2
D gene: NA
V gene: TRBV6-1
clone size: NA
CDR3 DNA: TGTGCCAGCAGCCCTAGGAGAACTAACTATGGCTACACCTTC
CDR3 protein: CASSPRRTNYGYTF

J gene: TRBJ1-5
D gene: TRBD1
V gene: TRBV3-1
clone size: few
CDR3 DNA: TGTGCCAGCAGCCGGGATGACAGGGCCCATCAGCCCCAGCATTTT
CDR3 protein: CASSRDDRAHQPQHF

J gene: TRBJ1-1
D gene: NA
V gene: TRBV6-2/TRBV6-3
clone size: NA
CDR3 DNA: TGTGCCAGCAGTGCCTCAGGGGTAAGGACTGAAGCTTTCTTT
CDR3 protein: CASSASGVRTEAFF